This entry concerns a single T cell receptor beta chain. In the authors' methods: By means of reference gene primer amplification, nucleated cell counts were estimated. Using immunoSEQ multiplex PCR, the repertoire was profiled, and TCRdb retains in-frame clones only, with some absent. The DNA was the basis for D and trimming; V, J and clone size are from that table. The sample lists around 300,000 clones, around 90% occurring once. This record belongs to a study of blood T cell repertoires in COVID-19. Study as a whole: Samples taken during acute and convalescent COVID-19 were collected in the United States, Italy and Spain. PBMCs, B-cell-depleted T cells, or T cells were the source of the cDNA or gDNA that made up the material.

V lost 0 bases to trimming and J lost 0 bases; unmatched junction nucleotides: 7. Germline V lookup: CDR1 SGHNT, CDR2 YYREEE (reference sequence). The CDR3 consists of 17 residues. This receptor was obtained from a woman between 40 and 55 years old who had recovered from COVID-19. The chain uses TRBV5-4 and TRBJ1-1; 8 positions match TRBD1. The sample was peripheral blood. The CDR3 sequence is CASSLGGDRGLNTEAFF. In DNA, the CDR3 is TGTGCCAGCAGCTTGGGTGGTGACAGGGGTTTGAACACTGAAGCTTTCTTT. The full variable domain, rest sourced from reference TRBV5-4 and TRBJ1-1, is ETGVTQSPTHLIKTRGQQVTLRCSSQSGHNTVSWYQQALGQGPQFIFQYYREEENGRGNFPPRFSGLQFPNYSSELNVNALELDDSALYLCASSLGGDRGLNTEAFFGQGTRLTVV.